This is a list of T cell receptor beta chains from one sample in a study of PD-1 blockade in classical Hodgkin lymphoma. Profiling relied on immunoSEQ multiplex PCR, and the TCRdb table lists in-frame clones only, not all of them. The sample has approximately 100,000 clones, roughly 91% seen once. The specimen was peripheral blood mononuclear cells (PBMCs), collected before the second cycle of nivolumab. The source is a human donor with classical Hodgkin lymphoma. CDR3s include the opening cysteine and the closing phenylalanine or tryptophan. The D gene is left open where the match is weak. Clone size is given for some rows only: seen once, a few or many times, or a class if the clone is expanded.

size	V	J	D	DNA	CDR3
NA	TRBV2	TRBJ1-5	NA	TGTGCCACCGGAGGGGTGAGCAATCAGCCCCAGCATTTT	CATGGVSNQPQHF
NA	TRBV7-2	TRBJ1-2	TRBD1	TGTGCCAGCAGCTACGGGACAGACTATGGCTACACCTTC	CASSYGTDYGYTF
NA	TRBV5-1	TRBJ2-1	NA	TGCGCCAGCAGCTTCGGGGACATTCGGAATGAGCAGTTCTTC	CASSFGDIRNEQFF
NA	TRBV27	TRBJ2-7	TRBD1	TGTGCCAGCAGTCTAACCGGGACAGAAACTTCCGAGCAGTACTTC	CASSLTGTETSEQYF
NA	TRBV6-1	TRBJ2-7	TRBD1	TGTGCCAGCAGGACGACAGGGGCAAGCGAGCAGTACTTC	CASRTTGASEQYF
NA	TRBV9	TRBJ1-1	NA	TGTGCCAGCAGCGACAGGGTTAACACTGAAGCTTTCTTT	CASSDRVNTEAFF
NA	TRBV19	TRBJ2-3	NA	TGTGCCAGTCATCTGGGGCGGGACACAGATACGCAGTATTTT	CASHLGRDTDTQYF
NA	TRBV4-1	TRBJ2-5	TRBD2	TGCGCCAGCAGCCAAGAGGAGCGGGGGGGGATGGCCCGAGAGACCCAGTACTTC	CASSQEERGGMARETQYF
NA	TRBV5-1	TRBJ1-2	NA	TGCGCCAGTAGTATGACAGGCCTATATGGCTACACCTTC	CASSMTGLYGYTF
NA	TRBV27	TRBJ1-1	NA	TGTGCCAGCAGTTTCGGGGGAATGAACACTGAAGCTTTCTTT	CASSFGGMNTEAFF
NA	TRBV10-3	TRBJ1-2	TRBD1	TGTGCCACCCAGGGGGCATATGGCTACACCTTC	CATQGAYGYTF
NA	TRBV13	TRBJ1-2	NA	TGTGCCAGCACCCAGGGGCTCTATGGCTACACCTTC	CASTQGLYGYTF
once	TRBV5-1	TRBJ2-1	NA	TGCGCCAGCAGGTGGACTCGCTCCTACAATGAGCAGTTCTTC	CASRWTRSYNEQFF
NA	TRBV29-1	TRBJ2-5	NA	TGCAGCGTTGTCCAGGCCGGGGAGACCCAGTACTTC	CSVVQAGETQYF
NA	TRBV6-5	TRBJ1-2	NA	TGTGCCAGCAGTTACCATCGACAGGAGGAAGGCTACACCTTC	CASSYHRQEEGYTF
once	TRBV6-6	TRBJ2-7	NA	TGTGCCAGCAGTTATAGGGGGATCGTCTACGAGCAGTACTTC	CASSYRGIVYEQYF
NA	TRBV7-2	TRBJ1-1	NA	TGTGCCAGCAGTCGTACAGAAGGGGTAAAACGGGCTTTCTTT	CASSRTEGVKRAFF
few	TRBV7-8	TRBJ1-5	NA	TGTGCCAGCAGCTTAGAGTCCTCGGGCATCAATCAGCCCCAGCATTTT	CASSLESSGINQPQHF
NA	TRBV7-9	TRBJ2-1	NA	TGTGCCAGCAGCTCCCCTAGCGCGGACAATGAGCAGTTCTTC	CASSSPSADNEQFF
NA	TRBV7-8	TRBJ1-4	TRBD1	TGTGCCAGCAGCTTTACAGGGGGCGATGAAAAACTGTTTTTT	CASSFTGGDEKLFF
NA	TRBV5-1	TRBJ1-1	NA	TGCGCCAGCAGCCTTCGACAGATTACTGAAGCTTTCTTT	CASSLRQITEAFF
few	TRBV29-1	TRBJ1-5	TRBD1	TGCAGCGTTGGGGACAGGGGCAATCAGCCCCAGCATTTT	CSVGDRGNQPQHF
NA	TRBV15	TRBJ2-3	TRBD2	TGTGCCACCAGCAGAGAAATAGCGGGGATTAGCACAGATACGCAGTATTTT	CATSREIAGISTDTQYF
NA	TRBV2	TRBJ1-5	TRBD1	TGTGCCAGCAGTCTACAGGGGACAGGAGGTCAGCCCCAGCATTTT	CASSLQGTGGQPQHF
NA	TRBV7-8	TRBJ2-7	NA	TGTGCCAGCAGCTTAGTAGGCGACACCTACGAGCAGTACTTC	CASSLVGDTYEQYF
NA	TRBV11-2	TRBJ2-5	NA	TGTGCCAGCAGCCGATCCCTAGCTGCGCAAGAGACCCAGTACTTC	CASSRSLAAQETQYF
NA	TRBV11-3	TRBJ2-5	TRBD1	TGTGCCAGCAGCGGACGACAGGGTGGAGAGACCCAGTACTTC	CASSGRQGGETQYF